The sequence of this TCR beta chain was determined in a study of early T cells in non-severe SARS-CoV-2 infection. Study summary: Sequenced bulk RNA came from whole blood that was unsorted, and chains were unpaired.

V lost 4 bases and J lost 7, with 13 bases in between. This CDR3 is built from 14 residues. Germline V CDR1 and CDR2: LGHDT, YNNKEL (reference sequence). By sample share, this clonotype is medium-sized (0.01 to 0.1%). Unique molecular identifiers were affixed to single, distinct cDNA molecules. TCRdb independently ran MiXCR on the 5' RACE reads; one entry per CDR3 protein. The sample records almost 30,000 distinct CDR3 sequences, about 5.5% being singletons. V and J are TRBV3-1 and TRBJ1-4; D not certain. This sequence originates from an adult who was a healthcare worker with PCR-confirmed SARS-CoV-2 infection or an uninfected control (not recorded which). Input material: whole blood. The CDR3 here is CASSPRPGGEKLFF. The CDR3 DNA sequence: TGTGCCAGCAGCCCCCGCCCCGGAGGTGAAAAACTGTTTTTT.